The source of this TCR beta chain is a study of Ad26.COV2.S vaccination and SARS-CoV-2 variants. Generated by immunoSEQ multiplex PCR, the TCRdb table keeps only in-frame clones and is missing some. The profile shows under 250,000 clones, around 90% of them singletons. Stated treatment: roughly 19 received Ad26.COV2.S at low or high dose, single or two shots; roughly five received placebo; per-sample allocation not given. Samples analyzed were those drawn on day 63 after the first vaccine or placebo injection. V was pared by 5 bases and J by 3 bases, with 8 bases between. The CDR3 extends over 12 amino acids. Germline lookup yields CDR1 MNHEY and CDR2 SVGEGT.

The chain recombines TRBV6-2 or TRBV6-3 with TRBJ2-7; D is unclear. The sample here was peripheral blood, taken in a trial of Ad26.COV2.S vaccine versus placebo. The receptor comes from a person aged 18-60 years who received the Ad26.COV2.S COVID-19 vaccine or a placebo. The CDR3 region is CASSNTDYEQYF. CDR3 coding DNA: TGTGCCAGCAGTAACACAGACTACGAGCAGTACTTC.